Shown below are 30 T cell receptor beta chains from a single sample sequenced in a study of cytomegalovirus exposure and HLA in healthy donors. TCRdb's table, derived via immunoSEQ multiplex PCR, lists solely in-frame clones and lacks some. The table includes about 40,000 clones, approximately 93% detected once. Sequenced sample: PBMCs. The receptors derive from a woman aged 18-29 years in good health and CMV-seronegative.

This chain links TRBV6-5 with TRBJ2-5; TRBD2 matches 7 bases. The germline CDR1 and CDR2 sequences are MNHEY and SVGAGI. The V segment lost 11 bases and the J segment 4 bases; nucleotides outside the gene matches: 7. The CDR3 extends over 12 amino acids. The CDR3 DNA is TGTGCCCCCCCGGCGGGAGTAGAGACCCAGTACTTC. Protein sequence: CAPPAGVETQYF.

The V and J genes are TRBV28 and TRBJ1-1, with a weak D call TRBD1 (5 bases). The length of the CDR3 is 14 residues. Trimming removed 5 bases at V and 4 bases at J, with 14 bases between. CDR1 MDHEN and CDR2 SYDVKM come from the germline V gene. In DNA form, the CDR3 reads TGTGCCAGCAGTACCGCGGGGCGGCTCACTGAAGCTTTCTTT. Amino acids: CASSTAGRLTEAFF.

There are a few counts of this clone. The gene calls are TRBV10-1 and TRBJ2-1; the D is unclear. V dropped 1 base and J dropped 5 bases, with 9 bases sitting between them. CDR1 and CDR2 from the germline V gene are WNHNN and SYGVQD (reference sequence). The CDR3 loop spans 14 amino acids. The CDR3 nucleotides are TGCGCCAGCAGTGAGTATCCGGGTAACAATGAGCAGTTCTTC. Protein product: CASSEYPGNNEQFF.

This clone has only a few counts. The chain links TRBV28 to TRBJ2-7, with 10 bases identical to TRBD1. This CDR3 has 15 residues. The germline V gene has CDR1 MDHEN and CDR2 SYDVKM. V lost 6 bases to trimming and J lost 3 bases; unmatched junction nucleotides: 8. CDR3 residues: CASRWTGGSNYEQYF. The CDR3 region has the DNA TGTGCCAGCAGGTGGACAGGGGGTTCCAACTACGAGCAGTACTTC.

The chain is built from TRBV7-2 and TRBJ1-5; D is ambiguous. The ends were cut back, 5 bases at V and 5 bases at J, with 7 bases in the middle. This CDR3 is built from 12 residues. CDR1 and CDR2 from the germline V gene are SGHTA and FQGNSA. The CDR3 region is CASSPPDQPQHF. CDR3 nucleotides: TGTGCCAGCAGCCCCCCCGATCAGCCCCAGCATTTT. The variable domain in full, with the rest retrieved from reference TRBV7-2 and TRBJ1-5, is GAGVSQSPSNKVTEKGKDVELRCDPISGHTALYWYRQSLGQGLEFLIYFQGNSAPDKSGLPSDRFSAERTGGSVSTLTIQRTQQEDSAVYLCASSPPDQPQHFGDGTRLSIL.

As DNA, the CDR3 is TGTGCCAGCAGTTGGTCGGGACAGAGCCTTAGCGAGCAGTACTTC. This encodes CASSWSGQSLSEQYF. The chain recombines TRBV27 with TRBJ2-7; 7 bases line up with TRBD1. The V and J ends lost 4 bases and 6 bases, in that order; junction bases with no gene match: 12. Germline V gene sequence: CDR1 MNHEY, CDR2 SMNVEV (reference sequence). CDR3 length: 15 residues.

V usage is TRBV10-3 and J usage is TRBJ2-7, with D maybe TRBD2 (6 bases). V was trimmed by 6 bases and J by 2 bases, leaving 14 bases between them. This CDR3 has 14 residues. Per the germline V gene, CDR1 is ENHRY and CDR2 is SYGVKD. The CDR3 loop is CAISPGVITYEQYF. CDR3 DNA sequence: TGTGCCATCAGCCCGGGGGTGATTACCTACGAGCAGTACTTC.

The chain joins TRBV6-4 to TRBJ2-7; TRBD1 matches 8 bases. Germline V gives CDR1 MRHNA, CDR2 SNTAGT. The V segment lost 3 bases and the J segment 3 bases; nucleotides outside the gene matches: 4. This CDR3 comprises 14 residues. In DNA form, the CDR3 reads TGTGCCAGCAGTGAATACGACAGGGGCTACGAGCAGTACTTC. Translated, it gives CASSEYDRGYEQYF.

This chain connects TRBV27 to TRBJ2-3; 11 bases align to TRBD2. The J segment lost 6 bases and the V segment lost 6 bases, leaving 11 bases of the junction unmatched. This CDR3 comprises 16 residues. In germline, CDR1 is MNHEY, CDR2 SMNVEV (reference sequence). The CDR3 loop is CASRGTSGPKRDTQYF. CDR3 nucleotide sequence: TGTGCCAGCAGAGGGACTAGCGGACCAAAGCGGGATACGCAGTATTTT.

The chain carries TRBV6-5 and TRBJ1-1; D may be TRBD1 (5 bases). V lost 5 bases and J 7 bases, leaving 17 bases between the germline ends. CDR1 and CDR2 from the germline V gene are MNHEY and SVGAGI. The CDR3 consists of 14 residues. The CDR3 DNA is TGTGCCAGCAGTGAAGGGGTCTTCCTGAGTGAAGCTTTCTTT. Protein product: CASSEGVFLSEAFF.

V usage is TRBV9 and J usage is TRBJ2-7; 13 nucleotides match TRBD2. CDR1 and CDR2 from the germline V gene are SGDLS and YYNGEE. This CDR3 comprises 14 residues. The junction had 3 bases not matched to a gene; V was cut back by 2 bases and J by 7 bases. The CDR3 DNA reads as TGTGCCAGCAGCGTCGGACTAGCGGGAGTTGAGCAGTACTTC. Amino acids: CASSVGLAGVEQYF.

The rearrangement uses TRBV6-1 and TRBJ2-3; D is perhaps TRBD1 (8 bases). From germline, CDR1 is MNHNS and CDR2 SASEGT. The CDR3 runs to 14 residues. Trimming took off 10 bases at V and 5 bases at J, with 19 bases between the two ends. CDR3 sequence reads: CAIRGQGGEDTQYF. Written as DNA, the CDR3 is TGTGCCATCCGTGGACAGGGAGGGGAAGATACGCAGTATTTT.

The V call is TRBV6-6, the J call TRBJ2-3; 12 bases are shared with TRBD1. V shed 5 bases, J shed 5 bases, and the junction held 5 bases outside the gene matches. This CDR3 contains 15 residues. CDR1 MNHNY and CDR2 SVGAGI come from the germline V gene (reference sequence). CDR3 DNA sequence: TGTGCCAGCAGTACGGGACAGGGGGCGAGAGATACGCAGTATTTT. This codes for CASSTGQGARDTQYF.

V and J are TRBV4-1 and TRBJ1-1, with TRBD1 matching 10 bases. The length of the CDR3 is 13 residues. Germline V gene data show CDR1 as MGHRA and CDR2 as YSYEKL. V trimming: 5 bases; J trimming: 11 bases; junction bases outside the gene matches: 8. CDR3 protein: CASSWDRGEVAFF. DNA of the CDR3: TGCGCCAGCAGCTGGGACAGGGGAGAGGTTGCTTTCTTT.

V is TRBV5-6 and J is TRBJ1-3; 10 positions agree with TRBD1. With 3 bases clipped from V and 3 bases from J, the junction kept 6 bases outside the gene matches. The CDR3 sequence is 16 residues long. Germline-derived CDR1 and CDR2 are SGHDT and YYEEEE. The CDR3 protein is CASSWRQGAYGNTIYF. CDR3 in DNA: TGTGCCAGCAGCTGGAGACAGGGGGCATATGGAAACACCATATATTTT.

This chain uses TRBV5-6 with TRBJ1-2, with D perhaps TRBD1 (6 bases). V lost 4 bases and J 4 bases, leaving 17 bases between the germline ends. The CDR3 extends over 15 amino acids. Germline V CDR1 and CDR2: SGHDT, YYEEEE. The CDR3 bases are TGTGCCAGCAGCCCGGTGGACAGATTGAGCTATGGCTACACCTTC. This translates into CASSPVDRLSYGYTF. Full variable domain (rest looked up from reference TRBV5-6 and TRBJ1-2): DAGVTQSPTHLIKTRGQQVTLRCSPKSGHDTVSWYQQALGQGPQFIFQYYEEEERQRGNFPDRFSGHQFPNYSSELNVNALLLGDSALYLCASSPVDRLSYGYTFGSGTRLTVV.

The chain recombines TRBV27 with TRBJ2-5; 7 bases are shared with TRBD2. Germline trimming cut 5 bases from V and 5 bases from J; bases unmatched to any gene: 8. CDR3 length equals 14 residues. Germline values: CDR1 MNHEY, CDR2 SMNVEV (reference sequence). In DNA form, the CDR3 reads TGTGCCAGCAGTCTAGCGGTTAGCGTGGAGACCCAGTACTTC. It translates to CASSLAVSVETQYF.

The chain links TRBV6-5 to TRBJ1-2; 8 nucleotides align to TRBD1. Germline CDR1 is MNHEY and CDR2 is SVGAGI. The CDR3 has 15 residues. V shed 5 bases and J 6 bases; nucleotides not matched to a gene: 11. The CDR3 bases are TGTGCCAGCAGTCCTCGAGTTTCAGGGGGCCATGGCTACACCTTC. It codes for CASSPRVSGGHGYTF.

This chain joins TRBV6-5 and TRBJ2-5, with 9 bases lining up with TRBD1. The CDR3 sequence is 14 residues long. Germline-derived CDR1 and CDR2 are MNHEY and SVGAGI. V lost 5 bases and J lost 5; bases outside the gene matches: 6. CDR3 bases: TGTGCCAGCAGTAACCTTGGACAGGGGGAGACCCAGTACTTC. This encodes CASSNLGQGETQYF.

The J gene is TRBJ2-1, the V gene TRBV9, with TRBD2 matching 8 bases. This CDR3 spans 15 amino acids. Germline CDR1 and CDR2: SGDLS and YYNGEE. Trimming removed 3 bases from V and 9 bases from J; junction bases left unmatched: 11. CDR3 residues: CASSASGTSFGEQFF. The CDR3 DNA follows: TGTGCCAGCAGCGCTTCCGGGACTAGTTTCGGTGAGCAGTTCTTC.

The genes are TRBV6-5 and TRBJ2-7; tentatively, D is TRBD2 (6 bases). This CDR3 is 15 amino acids long. Trimming pared 6 bases from V and 3 bases from J, leaving 18 bases between. CDR1 MNHEY and CDR2 SVGAGI come from the germline V gene. CDR3 DNA sequence: TGTGCCAGCAGCCGGGGTGGCGGGACGGTCTACGAGCAGTACTTC. Its protein product is CASSRGGGTVYEQYF.

This chain connects TRBV29-1 to TRBJ1-1; D is possibly TRBD1 (6 bases). The CDR3 covers 12 residues. Trimming stripped 6 bases from V and 1 base from J, with 9 bases between. Germline values: CDR1 SQVTM, CDR2 ANQGSEA. CDR3 sequence: CSVSTGNTEAFF. CDR3 in DNA: TGCAGCGTCTCGACAGGGAACACTGAAGCTTTCTTT.

The V gene is TRBV5-6, the J gene TRBJ1-5; 11 bases map to TRBD1. The trim removed 3 bases at V and 3 bases at J, leaving 5 bases unmatched. The CDR3 covers 16 residues. CDR1 is SGHDT and CDR2 is YYEEEE in the germline V gene. DNA of the CDR3: TGTGCCAGCAGCTACCGGACAGGGGGCTACAATCAGCCCCAGCATTTT. It is translated as CASSYRTGGYNQPQHF.

The chain combines TRBV18 with TRBJ1-1; TRBD1 is a possible D gene (6 bases). The CDR3 is made up of 14 amino acids. Looked up from germline, CDR1 is KGHSH and CDR2 is LQKENI. Trimming stripped 0 bases from V and 1 base from J, with 6 bases between. CDR3 nucleotides: TGTGCCAGCTCACCACCGGGACAGAACACTGAAGCTTTCTTT. It encodes CASSPPGQNTEAFF.

The chain carries TRBV2 and TRBJ1-1, with 7 bases identical to TRBD1. Germline V gives CDR1 SNHLY, CDR2 FYNNEI. J lost 5 bases, V lost 10 bases, and 10 bases had no gene match. The CDR3 length is 13 residues. CDR3 sequence: CATKTGVNTEAFF. CDR3 coding DNA: TGTGCCACCAAAACAGGGGTCAATACTGAAGCTTTCTTT. Using reference TRBV2 and TRBJ1-1 for the parts outside the CDR3, the full variable domain is EPEVTQTPSHQVTQMGQEVILRCVPISNHLYFYWYRQILGQKVEFLVSFYNNEISEKSEIFDDQFSVERPDGSNFTLKIRSTKLEDSAMYFCATKTGVNTEAFFGQGTRLTVV.

The chain joins TRBV6-4 to TRBJ2-1, with D possibly being TRBD2 (6 bases). The CDR3 has 15 amino acids. Deletions cut 3 bases from V and 6 bases from J, with 15 bases between. Per germline, CDR1 MRHNA and CDR2 SNTAGT. CDR3 coding DNA: TGTGCCAGCAGTGAGCAGCTAGCGAGTATCAATGAGCAGTTCTTC. Amino acid sequence: CASSEQLASINEQFF.

This chain connects TRBV6-1 to TRBJ2-2; 9 bases are a match to TRBD1. J gave up 6 bases and V 1 base, and 0 bases lay outside the gene matches. The CDR3 sequence is 14 residues long. Germline V lookup: CDR1 MNHNS, CDR2 SASEGT. DNA of the CDR3: TGTGCCAGCAGTGAAGGGACAGGGGCCGGGGAGCTGTTTTTT. Its translation is CASSEGTGAGELFF.

The rearrangement uses TRBV5-1 and TRBJ1-3; D is ambiguous. V dropped 6 bases and J dropped 1 base, with 11 bases sitting between them. CDR1 SGHRS and CDR2 YFSETQ come from the germline V gene. This CDR3 has 14 residues. The CDR3 bases are TGCGCCAGCACCGACATACCGTCTGGAAACACCATATATTTT. Translating it yields CASTDIPSGNTIYF.

The chain links TRBV6-6 to TRBJ1-1; D is unclear. This CDR3 spans 14 amino acids. V was shortened by 5 bases and J by 1 base, with 11 bases between the two germline ends. CDR1 is MNHNY, CDR2 SVGAGI, per germline (reference sequence). The CDR3 loop reads CASSTDSRNTEAFF. CDR3 nucleotide sequence: TGTGCCAGCAGTACCGACTCCAGGAACACTGAAGCTTTCTTT.

The chain couples TRBV11-3 to TRBJ2-1, with 10 positions matching TRBD1. Germline CDR1 SGHNT, CDR2 YENEEA. V dropped 3 bases and J dropped 7; count of bases not matched to a gene: 6. The CDR3 consists of 15 residues. The CDR3, as DNA: TGTGCCAGCAGCTTGACGGGACAGGGGACGAATGAGCAGTTCTTC. This encodes CASSLTGQGTNEQFF.